This T cell receptor beta chain was documented in a study of Graves' ophthalmopathy and Graves' hyperthyroidism (dated by TCRdb to 2016 to 2018). Context from the whole study: Peripheral blood was collected at initial diagnosis, before any treatment. The study used signatures of the TCR beta repertoire to tell Graves' ophthalmopathy apart from Graves' hyperthyroidism and to predict which patients would progress to ophthalmopathy. In total, approximately 130 blood samples were TCR-sequenced: 43 ophthalmopathy, some 80 hyperthyroidism and 17 hyperthyroidism-to-ophthalmopathy patients. To explore V-J signatures that separate ophthalmopathy from hyperthyroidism, a discovery set of 95 to 100 patients was enrolled, consisting of 43 with ophthalmopathy and some 59 with stable hyperthyroidism. For independent validation, a separate cohort was made up of 18 to 20 hyperthyroidism patients plus 17 patients who later progressed from hyperthyroidism to ophthalmopathy. In over five hyperthyroidism patients, T-cell repertoires of thyroid tissue and blood were compared. Following sample collection, hyperthyroidism patients were given methimazole at a starting dose of 30 mg daily, and ophthalmopathy patients were given high-dose intravenous methylprednisolone. The approximately 95 discovery patients were divided at random into training and test sets in a 7:3 ratio.

Findings and caveats that apply to the study as a whole: In validation, the model predicted ophthalmopathy progression with about 70% sensitivity and 72.22% specificity; roughly 11 predicted patients were CT-confirmed with GO in a median of around 6 months. Most expanded thyroid clonotypes with frequency above 0.001 were also detected in blood, suggesting blood repertoires may reflect the thyroid immune response. In cross-validation, the 13-signature model distinguished ophthalmopathy from stable hyperthyroidism with approximately 90% sensitivity and approximately 81% specificity, and in the test set the corresponding values were approximately 80% and 75%. Sample size was not predetermined statistically, and investigators were not blinded to group allocation.

In this sample, this clonotype turned up a few times. This clone's antigen is unknown. Nothing much larger sits one base from this clone, and base qualities are not available. TCR beta CDR3 regions were amplified from RNA transcripts for repertoire sequencing. The first round was an RT-PCR using HTBI primers with the Qiagen OneStep RT-PCR kit, and this first round was followed by a second-round multiplex PCR, then size selection and purification. Libraries were sequenced on an Illumina HiSeq2000 using paired-end 100 bp reads. The authors' analysis ran thus. SOAPnuke was used to process the reads, removing any read that contained adapters or uncalled bases, had a mean Phred below 15, or lacked an exact match to the constant primer or identifier. COPE v1.2.5 was used to merge high-quality paired reads. Each unique nucleotide sequence was treated as a clonotype, and MiTCR v1.1 was used to align the clonotypes to the IMGT TRB V, D and J references. The analysis was limited to V-J combinations with a frequency above 0.0001, which together covered just over 98% of the repertoires. For each V-J combination, a TCR clonal expansion and chaos score was defined as the ratio of F50 clonal expansion to chaos observed in the TCRdist matrix. Welch's t-statistics and random forest were used to reduce the features to about a dozen V-J combinations, which were then used as input to a naive Bayes classifier. Thyroid-blood repertoire similarity was quantified with the Morisita-Horn index. The public reads were run again by TCRdb, first through fastp at Q25 and then through MiXCR, and only productive beta chains were kept. Duplicate CDR3 protein sequences are folded into a single record with the most common DNA and genes. These V and J calls derive from TCRdb rather than the authors' analysis. The sample table contains about half a million distinct CDR3 sequences; only one count was recorded for over 13% of them. Approximately 9.8% of the sample is taken by the ten largest.

Ophthalmopathy patients were characterized by moderately to severely active disease, a Clinical Activity Score of at least 3, a NOSPECS grade of at least 4, and a disease duration under 3 months. Patients were excluded if they had other autoimmune diseases, uncontrolled infections, pregnancy or lactation. Clinical symptoms, serum thyroxine, TRAb, thyroid ultrasound and orbital computed tomography were used for diagnosis. Using Ficoll-Paque density gradient centrifugation, PBMCs were isolated from over 8.5 ml of fresh peripheral blood. Total RNA was extracted with Trizol reagent and quality-checked on an Agilent 2100 Bioanalyzer. This clonotype was obtained from a woman aged 25-40 years with Graves' ophthalmopathy. Donor details come from another sample of the same person, matched by shared clones. The source material was blood.

The nucleotide sequence is given as TGTGCCTGGAGTCGCTCCAACCAGAATCAGCCCCAGCATTTT. Its amino acids are CAWSRSNQNQPQHF. Recombination linked TRBV30 to TRBJ1-5, with the D gene not clear enough to name. From its cysteine to its phenylalanine, the CDR3 spans 14 amino acids. Only the CDR3 DNA stays, 42 bases, in frame from base 1. CDR1 and CDR2 were assigned from the germline V gene (reference sequence) as GTSNPN and SVGIG. The junction carries 12 bases between V and J, which are trimmed by 2 bases and 4 bases respectively. The CDR3 plus the reference TRBV30 and TRBJ1-5 genes for the other parts give the full variable domain: SQTIHQWPATLVQPVGSPLSLECTVEGTSNPNLYWYRQAAGRGLQLLFYSVGIGQISSEVPQNLSASRPQDRQFILSSKKLLLSDSGFYLCAWSRSNQNQPQHFGDGTRLSIL.